These 12 T cell receptor beta chains came from one sample sequenced in a study of blood T cell repertoires in COVID-19. Clones were sequenced by immunoSEQ multiplex PCR, and TCRdb holds only the in-frame ones, with some missing. The sample comprises around 260,000 clones, roughly nine tenths of which are singletons, and 0.94% rests with the top ten. Sequencing input: peripheral blood. Receptor source: a woman aged 40 to 49 who had recovered from COVID-19.

This chain joins TRBV5-4 and TRBJ2-3; maybe TRBD2 (5 bases). Trimming took 7 bases from V and 3 from J, leaving 18 bases between them. This CDR3 comprises 15 residues. CDR1 is SGHNT and CDR2 is YYREEE in the germline V gene (reference sequence). Here the CDR3 reads CASATRDVGTDTQYF. CDR3 DNA: TGTGCCAGCGCGACTCGGGATGTGGGGACAGATACGCAGTATTTT.

The V call is TRBV28, the J call TRBJ1-1, with D hard to call. CDR1 is MDHEN and CDR2 is SYDVKM in the germline V gene. Trimming stripped 1 base from V and 0 bases from J, with 9 bases between. There are 15 residues in the CDR3. DNA for the CDR3: TGTGCCAGCAGTTTATCCCAACAGCTGAACACTGAAGCTTTCTTT. This gives the protein CASSLSQQLNTEAFF.

This chain links TRBV28 with TRBJ2-7; perhaps TRBD1 as D (6 bases). Trimming removed 7 bases at V and 2 bases at J, with 15 bases between. The CDR3 consists of 14 residues. The germline gives CDR1 MDHEN, CDR2 SYDVKM. The CDR3 here is CASTQGGFTYEQYF. CDR3 nucleotide sequence: TGTGCCAGCACCCAAGGGGGATTCACCTACGAGCAGTACTTC.

The gene calls are TRBV19 and TRBJ1-2, with D unresolved. In germline, CDR1 is LNHDA, CDR2 SQIVND (reference sequence). Trimming cost V 8 bases and J 3 bases, with 16 bases left between them. The CDR3 covers 14 residues. CDR3 in amino acids: CASSFGFKDYGYTF. The CDR3 coding sequence is TGTGCCAGTTCGTTCGGGTTTAAGGACTATGGCTACACCTTC.

The chain carries TRBV5-1 and TRBJ2-7; TRBD2 aligns across 14 bases. Germline V CDR1 and CDR2: SGHRS, YFSETQ. J lost 6 bases, V lost 3 bases, and 5 bases had no gene match. This CDR3 has 15 amino acids. This CDR3 is CASSSGLAGVPEQYF. Here the CDR3 DNA reads TGCGCCAGCAGCTCGGGACTAGCGGGAGTACCCGAGCAGTACTTC.

In its sample, this clone was seen once. The chain links TRBV20-1 to TRBJ2-3, with 7 bases aligning to TRBD2. The CDR3 loop spans 15 amino acids. With V trimmed by 3 bases and J by 2 bases, 8 bases remained unmatched. Germline V CDR1 and CDR2: DFQATT, SNEGSKA (reference sequence). The CDR3 loop reads CSASWASGNTDTQYF. The CDR3 DNA reads TGCAGTGCTAGTTGGGCTAGCGGAAACACAGATACGCAGTATTTT.

The rearrangement links TRBV12-3 or TRBV12-4 to TRBJ1-6; D gene ambiguous. The CDR3 spans 13 residues. With 6 bases removed from V and 7 bases from J, the gap between germline ends came to 10 bases. The DNA for the CDR3 is TGTGCCAGCAGCCTCTCCGCGAATTCACCCCTCCACTTT. Amino acids: CASSLSANSPLHF.

The rearrangement joins TRBV28 to TRBJ2-3; D might be TRBD1 (6 bases). The CDR3 spans 15 residues. Germline V gives CDR1 MDHEN, CDR2 SYDVKM. V was pared by 3 bases and J by 6 bases, with 16 bases between. As DNA, the CDR3 is TGTGCCAGCAGTTTCGAGGGGGAAGCCTGGGATACGCAGTATTTT. Its translation is CASSFEGEAWDTQYF.

This chain links TRBV4-2 with TRBJ2-3, with D possibly TRBD1 on 6 matching bases. The CDR3 totals 15 residues. Trimming removed 3 bases from V and 2 bases from J, with 12 bases in between. The germline gives CDR1 LGHNA, CDR2 YNFKEQ. The CDR3 is CASSHSTGFTDTQYF. CDR3 bases: TGTGCCAGCAGCCACAGTACAGGGTTCACAGATACGCAGTATTTT.

This chain uses TRBV4-2 with TRBJ2-7; 11 bases map to TRBD2. V dropped 0 bases and J dropped 3; count of bases not matched to a gene: 10. The germline V gene encodes CDR1 LGHNA and CDR2 YNFKEQ. The CDR3 extends over 18 amino acids. CDR3 DNA sequence: TGTGCCAGCAGCCAAGATGCTAGCGGGAGGACATTAAGCTACGAGCAGTACTTC. Its translation is CASSQDASGRTLSYEQYF.

The chain links TRBV6-4 to TRBJ2-1; D unclear. CDR1 MRHNA and CDR2 SNTAGT come from the germline V gene. Trimming cost V 2 bases and J 9 bases, with 11 bases left between them. The CDR3 extends over 13 amino acids. CDR3 sequence: CASSDSPRSEQFF. The CDR3 nucleotides read TGTGCCAGCAGTGACAGCCCCCGGAGTGAGCAGTTCTTC.

The rearrangement links TRBV6-2 or TRBV6-3 to TRBJ2-3; TRBD2 matches 8 bases. Germline trimming cut 0 bases from V and 4 bases from J; bases unmatched to any gene: 9. The V gene's germline CDR1 is MNHEY and CDR2 SVGEGT. This CDR3 is 17 amino acids long. CDR3 nucleotides: TGTGCCAGCAGTTACTCCGGGGGGGGGCCCGAATCAGATACGCAGTATTTT. This sequence encodes CASSYSGGGPESDTQYF.